This is a list of T cell receptor beta chains from one sample in a study of cytotoxic CD8 clonotypes in ibrutinib-treated CLL. Data came from immunoSEQ multiplex PCR; TCRdb stores just in-frame clones and leaves some out. The sample includes 150,000 or so clones, 70% to 85% of them seen just once. The starting material was PBMCs, obtained after 12 months of ibrutinib treatment. These receptor sequences come from a human donor with chronic lymphocytic leukemia. CDR3s include the opening cysteine and the closing phenylalanine or tryptophan. D genes are given only for firm matches. Only some rows state a clone size, as once, few, many or a class for expanded clones.

v_call: TRBV7-2; j_call: TRBJ2-5; d_call: NA; clone_size: NA; cdr3_nt: TGTGCCAGCAGCTTAGGGCAGCTCGACGAGACCCAGTACTTC; cdr3_aa: CASSLGQLDETQYF
v_call: TRBV7-2; j_call: TRBJ2-5; d_call: NA; clone_size: NA; cdr3_nt: TGTGCCAGCAGCTTAGATCGCGGGGTACAGACCCAGTACTTC; cdr3_aa: CASSLDRGVQTQYF
v_call: TRBV10-1; j_call: TRBJ1-6; d_call: NA; clone_size: NA; cdr3_nt: TGCGCCAGCAGTGCGGGGGACGGAAGTTTTGGCCCCCTCCACTTT; cdr3_aa: CASSAGDGSFGPLHF
v_call: TRBV5-1; j_call: TRBJ2-1; d_call: TRBD2; clone_size: NA; cdr3_nt: TGCGCCAGCAGCCCCTTAGCGGGAGTAGACAATGAGCAGTTCTTC; cdr3_aa: CASSPLAGVDNEQFF
v_call: TRBV25-1; j_call: TRBJ2-7; d_call: NA; clone_size: NA; cdr3_nt: TGTGCCAGCAGTGTTACAGGGTTCGAGCAGTACTTC; cdr3_aa: CASSVTGFEQYF
v_call: TRBV11-2; j_call: TRBJ2-3; d_call: TRBD1; clone_size: few; cdr3_nt: TGTGCCAGCATCAGGCAGGGGGTCGGCACAGATACGCAGTATTTT; cdr3_aa: CASIRQGVGTDTQYF
v_call: TRBV11-1; j_call: TRBJ1-6; d_call: NA; clone_size: NA; cdr3_nt: TGTGCCAGCAGCTTAGGGGACCAAATTGGTTCACCCCTCCACTTT; cdr3_aa: CASSLGDQIGSPLHF
v_call: TRBV19; j_call: TRBJ1-2; d_call: TRBD1; clone_size: NA; cdr3_nt: TGTGCCAGTAGTACGCCGGGACAGGGTCGCGCGGCTGGCTATGGCTACACCTTC; cdr3_aa: CASSTPGQGRAAGYGYTF
v_call: TRBV4-3; j_call: TRBJ2-1; d_call: NA; clone_size: medium-sized; cdr3_nt: TGCGCCAGCAGCCAAGAGTATACCCGGAGCTCCTACAATGAGCAGTTCTTC; cdr3_aa: CASSQEYTRSSYNEQFF
v_call: TRBV7-9; j_call: TRBJ2-7; d_call: NA; clone_size: NA; cdr3_nt: TGTGCCAGCAGCTTAGGACAGACGGACGAGCAGTACTTC; cdr3_aa: CASSLGQTDEQYF
v_call: TRBV18; j_call: TRBJ2-7; d_call: NA; clone_size: NA; cdr3_nt: TGTGCCAGCTCACCCCCCGGGGTGTTCGAGCAGTACTTC; cdr3_aa: CASSPPGVFEQYF
v_call: TRBV4-1; j_call: TRBJ2-7; d_call: NA; clone_size: NA; cdr3_nt: TGCGCCAGCAGCCGCGCAGATACAGCGTCCTACGAGCAGTACTTC; cdr3_aa: CASSRADTASYEQYF
v_call: TRBV9; j_call: TRBJ1-1; d_call: NA; clone_size: NA; cdr3_nt: TGTGCCAGCAGCGTAGTCGGGCAGAACCTTGAAGCTTTCTTT; cdr3_aa: CASSVVGQNLEAFF
v_call: TRBV6-5; j_call: TRBJ1-1; d_call: TRBD1; clone_size: NA; cdr3_nt: TGTGCCAGCAGGGGAGCAGGGGGCTTGGCTGAAGCTTTCTTT; cdr3_aa: CASRGAGGLAEAFF
v_call: TRBV9; j_call: TRBJ2-3; d_call: NA; clone_size: NA; cdr3_nt: TGTGCCAGCAGCGTAGATGGGGGGATCCTAACAGATACGCAGTATTTT; cdr3_aa: CASSVDGGILTDTQYF
v_call: TRBV19; j_call: TRBJ1-5; d_call: NA; clone_size: NA; cdr3_nt: TGTGCCAGTAGTATAGCCCCTGGTCAGGGCAATCAGCCCCAGCATTTT; cdr3_aa: CASSIAPGQGNQPQHF
v_call: TRBV6-5; j_call: TRBJ1-5; d_call: NA; clone_size: NA; cdr3_nt: TGTGCCAGCAGTTACCCAGAGAGCAATCAGCCCCAGCATTTT; cdr3_aa: CASSYPESNQPQHF
v_call: TRBV7-9; j_call: TRBJ2-4; d_call: TRBD1; clone_size: NA; cdr3_nt: TGTGCCAGCAGCTTTACAGGGGCGGGTTTAACCAAAAACATTCAGTACTTC; cdr3_aa: CASSFTGAGLTKNIQYF
v_call: TRBV7-6; j_call: TRBJ1-2; d_call: NA; clone_size: NA; cdr3_nt: TGTGCCAGCAGCTTAGGGGGCAGTTTCTATGGCTACACCTTC; cdr3_aa: CASSLGGSFYGYTF
v_call: TRBV5-1; j_call: TRBJ2-3; d_call: NA; clone_size: NA; cdr3_nt: TGCGCCAGCAGCTTGGTTCCGGGGGCAGATACGCAGTATTTT; cdr3_aa: CASSLVPGADTQYF
v_call: TRBV5-5; j_call: TRBJ1-1; d_call: NA; clone_size: NA; cdr3_nt: TGTGCCAGCAGCTGGAGTTGGGTGAACACTGAAGCTTTCTTT; cdr3_aa: CASSWSWVNTEAFF
v_call: TRBV7-8; j_call: TRBJ2-3; d_call: TRBD2; clone_size: NA; cdr3_nt: TGTGCCAGCAGCGAAGGGACTAGCGGCACAGATACGCAGTATTTT; cdr3_aa: CASSEGTSGTDTQYF
v_call: TRBV25-1; j_call: TRBJ2-5; d_call: NA; clone_size: NA; cdr3_nt: TGTGCCAGCAACAGGGGAGGCCAAGAGACCCAGTACTTC; cdr3_aa: CASNRGGQETQYF
v_call: TRBV30; j_call: TRBJ1-2; d_call: NA; clone_size: NA; cdr3_nt: TGTGCCTGGATGCGGGGGGCGGACTATGGCTACACCTTC; cdr3_aa: CAWMRGADYGYTF